This T cell receptor beta chain was identified during a study of cytomegalovirus exposure and HLA in healthy donors. This clone was counted a few times. Germline trimming cut 2 bases from V and 0 bases from J; bases unmatched to any gene: 3. The germline CDR1 and CDR2 sequences are LNHNV and YYDKDF (reference sequence). The CDR3 is 16 amino acids. Primers for the PCR totalled 60 Vbeta and 13 Jbeta. The method was immunoSEQ multiplex PCR; TCRdb's version includes in-frame clones alone and lacks a portion of them. Here the sample spans 100,000 to 150,000 clones, over 60% being singletons. The chain employs TRBV15 and TRBJ2-7; 11 bases map to TRBD2. This receptor was taken from a woman in her forties in good health and CMV-seropositive. The sequenced sample was PBMCs. This chain's CDR3 is CATSRSLAGGSYEQYF. In DNA, the CDR3 is TGTGCCACCAGCAGATCGCTAGCGGGAGGCTCCTACGAGCAGTACTTC.